This T cell receptor (beta chain) was captured in a study of OX40 agonist ivuxolimab in advanced cancers. Per germline, CDR1 SGHVS and CDR2 FQNEAQ. Trimming took 3 bases from V and 5 from J, leaving 11 bases between them. This CDR3 spans 14 amino acids. Here immunoSEQ multiplex PCR was the method, and the copy in TCRdb shows in-frame clones only, minus some. The sample shows 130,000 or so clones, about 92% of them seen only once. This chain connects TRBV7-8 to TRBJ2-1; D possibly uses TRBD1 or TRBD2 (5 bases each). The sample was CD4+ or CD8+ T cells sorted from blood, taken in a trial of the OX40 agonist ivuxolimab. This clonotype originated in an adult with an advanced solid tumor such as melanoma, head and neck, liver or kidney cancer. CDR3 loop: CASSFGGWDNEQFF. The CDR3 DNA sequence: TGTGCCAGCAGCTTTGGGGGATGGGACAATGAGCAGTTCTTC.